Below are 3 T cell receptor beta chains sequenced from a single sample in a study of T cell repertoires in cytomegalovirus infection. In TCRdb, the reads were re-called with MiXCR into one record per CDR3 protein. The sample holds 160,000 or so distinct CDR3 sequences; about a quarter are singletons and the top ten take 11%. The sample comprised PBMCs. These receptors were taken from a human donor in good health (CMV status not recorded). Some clones in this sample may be carry-over from other donors' samples.

This chain connects TRBV7-6 to TRBJ1-5; D is unclear. V lost 0 bases and J lost 5, with 5 bases in between. The CDR3 covers 13 residues. CDR1 SGHVS and CDR2 FNYEAQ come from the germline V gene. CDR3 nucleotide sequence: TGTGCCAGCAGCTTAGCGCTTGATCAGCCCCAGCATTTT. It encodes CASSLALDQPQHF.

This clonotype was picked up one time. The chain uses TRBV7-9 and TRBJ2-3, with 7 bases aligning to TRBD2. The CDR3 has 16 residues. V lost 3 bases and J lost 3; bases outside the gene matches: 9. Germline V lookup: CDR1 SEHNR, CDR2 FQNEAQ (reference sequence). Here the CDR3 reads CASSLGGVALTDTQYF. The CDR3 DNA sequence: TGTGCCAGCAGCTTGGGGGGGGTAGCCCTAACAGATACGCAGTATTTT.

This clonotype was detected only a few times. The chain combines TRBV5-4 with TRBJ2-1; possible D gene TRBD1, 7 bases. V lost 2 bases, J lost 3 bases, and 15 bases lay in between. Per germline, CDR1 SGHNT and CDR2 YYREEE (reference sequence). The CDR3 covers 16 residues. This CDR3 is CASSFPRQGLYNEQFF. The CDR3 region has the DNA TGTGCCAGCAGCTTCCCCCGACAGGGACTCTACAATGAGCAGTTCTTC.